A single TCR beta chain is shown here with its context. Generated by immunoSEQ multiplex PCR, the TCRdb table keeps only in-frame clones and is missing some. The top ten clones hold around 0.69% of a sample with around 20,000 clones, about 90% of them seen once. The entry originates in a study of T cell changes during pregnancy in multiple sclerosis. The V segment lost 0 bases and the J segment 6 bases; nucleotides outside the gene matches: 11. This CDR3 spans 17 amino acids. The germline V gene has CDR1 WNHNN and CDR2 SYGVQD (reference sequence). The chain couples TRBV10-1 to TRBJ2-7; 10 bases match TRBD1. This specimen was CD4+ T cells from peripheral blood mononuclear cells, taken in the third trimester of pregnancy. The sequence came from a female donor in good health, enrolled as a control in a pregnancy study. CDR3 coding DNA: TGCGCCAGCAGTGAGTCGAAAATAGGGACAGGGGCCTCCGAGCAGTACTTC. Its translation is CASSESKIGTGASEQYF.